The 17 T cell receptor beta chains listed next were all sequenced from one sample in a study of T cells in localized non-small cell lung cancer. Profiled with immunoSEQ multiplex PCR; TCRdb holds only in-frame clones, not every one. The sample lists 4,000 to 6,000 clones; 35% to 55% were seen once. Here the sequenced sample was lung tumor tissue, taken before any cancer treatment. The origin of the receptors is a man aged 40-75 years with stage I lung adenocarcinoma.

The chain links TRBV6-8 to TRBJ1-3; D is possibly TRBD1 (6 bases). CDR3 length: 18 amino acids. Trimming stripped 2 bases from V and 1 base from J, with 18 bases between. Germline loops: CDR1 MNHGY, CDR2 SAAAGT. The CDR3 loop reads CASSYGQGRPVSGNTIYF. As DNA, the CDR3 is TGTGCCAGCAGTTACGGGCAGGGGCGACCTGTTTCTGGAAACACCATATATTTT.

The V call is TRBV14, the J call TRBJ1-1, with D possibly being TRBD1 (5 bases). The CDR3 is made up of 15 amino acids. With 6 bases removed from V and 1 base from J, the gap between germline ends came to 15 bases. CDR1 and CDR2 from the germline V gene are SGHDN and FVKESK. CDR3 protein: CASSQTEDWNTEAFF. The CDR3 nucleotides read TGTGCCAGCAGTCAGACAGAGGACTGGAACACTGAAGCTTTCTTT.

The genes are TRBV5-1 and TRBJ2-7; TRBD1 agrees at 7 bases. Germline V gene lookup returns CDR1 SGHRS and CDR2 YFSETQ. J lost 3 bases, V lost 0 bases, and 6 bases had no gene match. The CDR3 spans 15 residues. CDR3 DNA: TGCGCCAGCAGCTTGGAAACAGGGGCGATCTACGAGCAGTACTTC. It translates to CASSLETGAIYEQYF.

This clone is a singleton in its sample. The J gene is TRBJ1-1, the V gene TRBV29-1, with D perhaps matching TRBD1 (5 bases). V lost 4 bases, J lost 7 bases, and 13 bases lay in between. Germline V gene data show CDR1 as SQVTM and CDR2 as ANQGSEA. The CDR3 length is 12 residues. DNA of the CDR3: TGCAGCGTTGGCGGGGGTAGGAGTGAAGCTTTCTTT. It specifies CSVGGGRSEAFF.

The sample holds a few counts of this clone. This CDR3 is CSVVSRVGADTQYF. The CDR3 DNA reads TGCAGCGTTGTTTCCAGGGTAGGGGCAGATACGCAGTATTTT. The chain is built from TRBV29-1 and TRBJ2-3; a weak D match, TRBD1 (5 bases). The CDR3 length is 14 residues. Trimming cost V 4 bases and J 4 bases, with 15 bases left between them. CDR1 is SQVTM and CDR2 is ANQGSEA in the germline V gene.

The chain couples TRBV29-1 to TRBJ2-5; the match to TRBD2 covers 9 bases. The germline gives CDR1 SQVTM, CDR2 ANQGSEA. J was trimmed by 4 bases and V by 5 bases; bases with no gene match: 11. The CDR3 totals 15 residues. CDR3 bases: TGCAGCGTTACCCTAGCGGGATTTTTGGTAGAGACCCAGTACTTC. It encodes CSVTLAGFLVETQYF.

This clone showed up just a few times. This sequence joins TRBV9 and TRBJ1-2, with D possibly being TRBD1 (6 bases). The V and J ends lost 0 bases and 6 bases respectively, with 12 bases between them. The CDR3 runs to 14 residues. Germline values: CDR1 SGDLS, CDR2 YYNGEE. In nucleotides, the CDR3 is TGTGCCAGCAGCGTAGGTTCTGGGGGCAATGGCTACACCTTC. This codes for CASSVGSGGNGYTF.

The chain has TRBV5-1 and TRBJ2-5; 8 positions agree with TRBD2. CDR1 is SGHRS, CDR2 YFSETQ, per germline. The J segment lost 4 bases and the V segment lost 2 bases, leaving 10 bases of the junction unmatched. This CDR3 contains 16 residues. The CDR3 region is CASSFQGGGPGETQYF. Here the CDR3 DNA reads TGCGCCAGCAGCTTTCAGGGCGGGGGGCCAGGAGAGACCCAGTACTTC.

This clone came up a few times. The chain has TRBV5-1 and TRBJ2-3; TRBD2 matches 13 bases. This CDR3 is 16 amino acids long. Per germline, CDR1 SGHRS and CDR2 YFSETQ. The V gene end was trimmed by 2 bases and the J gene end by 1 base; junction bases not matched to a gene: 1. The CDR3 sequence: CASSFGTSGGTDTQYF. Here the CDR3 DNA reads TGCGCCAGCAGCTTCGGGACTAGCGGGGGCACAGATACGCAGTATTTT.

This clone was recorded a few times. The V and J genes are TRBV6-8 and TRBJ1-3; D may be TRBD1 (5 bases). The germline V and J ends were trimmed by 4 bases and 0 bases, with 7 bases remaining between them. The CDR3 consists of 14 residues. Per germline, CDR1 MNHGY and CDR2 SAAAGT. DNA of the CDR3: TGTGCCAGCAGTTCCGGGGGCTCTGGAAACACCATATATTTT. Translation: CASSSGGSGNTIYF.

The gene calls are TRBV6-8 and TRBJ1-6, with D maybe TRBD1 (5 bases). The CDR3 is 19 amino acids. Deletions cut 2 bases from V and 0 bases from J, with 17 bases between. The germline V gene encodes CDR1 MNHGY and CDR2 SAAAGT. In DNA form, the CDR3 reads TGTGCCAGCAGTTACGATAATCAGGGCCTGAGCTCCTATAATTCACCCCTCCACTTT. This codes for CASSYDNQGLSSYNSPLHF.

This clone has just one count. J is TRBJ2-4 and V is TRBV14; possibly TRBD1 or TRBD2 for D (6 bases each). Germline CDR1 and CDR2: SGHDN and FVKESK. This CDR3 is 15 amino acids long. The V end was cut by 1 base, the J end by 1 base, with 8 bases between. The CDR3 reads CASSQGGAAKNIQYF. DNA of the CDR3: TGTGCCAGCAGCCAAGGGGGGGCGGCCAAAAACATTCAGTACTTC.

This rearrangement joins TRBV6-8 to TRBJ1-4; no clear D. V was pared by 6 bases and J by 10 bases, with 12 bases between. From germline, CDR1 is MNHGY and CDR2 SAAAGT. CDR3 length: 12 residues. The CDR3 DNA reads TGTGCCAGCAGGGGTTTCCCCGGAAAACTGTTTTTT. Amino acid sequence: CASRGFPGKLFF.

The chain couples TRBV14 to TRBJ2-3, with 9 bases fitting TRBD2. The CDR3 consists of 17 residues. Trimming took 0 bases from V and 5 from J; bases not matched to a gene: 9. Germline V lookup: CDR1 SGHDN, CDR2 FVKESK. The CDR3 sequence is CASSQDLRLAGKDTQYF. Here the CDR3 DNA reads TGTGCCAGCAGCCAAGATTTAAGGCTAGCGGGGAAAGATACGCAGTATTTT. The entire variable domain, with the rest obtained from reference TRBV14 and TRBJ2-3, is as follows: EAGVTQFPSHSVIEKGQTVTLRCDPISGHDNLYWYRRVMGKEIKFLLHFVKESKQDESGMPNNRFLAERTGGTYSTLKVQPAELEDSGVYFCASSQDLRLAGKDTQYFGPGTRLTVL.

A few counts support this clone. CDR3 protein: CASSQDLYGYTF. The CDR3 DNA reads as TGTGCCAGCAGCCAAGACCTATATGGCTACACCTTC. The genes are TRBV14 and TRBJ1-2, with D uncertain. This CDR3 is built from 12 residues. The germline CDR1 and CDR2 sequences are SGHDN and FVKESK. The V end lost 0 bases, the J end lost 5 bases, and 4 bases lay between the germline ends.

V and J are TRBV2 and TRBJ1-4, with 7 bases aligning to TRBD1. With V trimmed by 3 bases and J by 8 bases, 12 bases remained unmatched. The CDR3 is made up of 16 amino acids. The germline CDR1 and CDR2 sequences are SNHLY and FYNNEI. As DNA, the CDR3 is TGTGCCAGCAGTGATTCTCTAGGGGGCGCCTGGGAAAAACTGTTTTTT. It is translated as CASSDSLGGAWEKLFF.

The rearrangement uses TRBV28 and TRBJ1-2, with D unresolved. Germline CDR1 and CDR2: MDHEN and SYDVKM. The CDR3 runs to 16 residues. Deletions cut 5 bases from V and 1 base from J, with 17 bases between. The CDR3 loop is CASSPPEGSFNYGYTF. In DNA form, the CDR3 reads TGTGCCAGCAGTCCCCCGGAAGGGAGTTTTAACTATGGCTACACCTTC.